This T cell receptor beta chain was retrieved from a study of blood T cell repertoires in COVID-19. Study as a whole: Material from acute and convalescent COVID-19 was sourced from the United States, Italy and Spain. T cells, B-cell-depleted T cells, or PBMCs provided the cDNA or gDNA that served as material.

In its sample, this clone was seen once. Enrolled during active infection, Seattle patients were then followed longitudinally. In the original processing: Nucleated cell number was recorded as an estimate derived from reference gene primer amplification. Sequenced by immunoSEQ multiplex PCR; TCRdb stores in-frame clones only, minus some. V and J calls and clone size are as listed in that table; D and trimming were resolved from the DNA. Among about 350,000 clones listed, 75% to 90% were seen once. The CDR3 has 13 residues. Trimming removed 0 bases from V and 9 bases from J, with 14 bases in between. Germline V gene lookup returns CDR1 GTSNPN and CDR2 SVGIG (reference sequence).

The sequenced sample was peripheral blood. The rearrangement links TRBV30 to TRBJ1-1; D gene unclear. The source is a woman between 50 and 59 years old with COVID-19, enrolled during active disease. The CDR3 DNA sequence: TGTGCCTGGAGTGTAATTGGACGGACTAAAGCTTTCTTT. Translated, it gives CAWSVIGRTKAFF.